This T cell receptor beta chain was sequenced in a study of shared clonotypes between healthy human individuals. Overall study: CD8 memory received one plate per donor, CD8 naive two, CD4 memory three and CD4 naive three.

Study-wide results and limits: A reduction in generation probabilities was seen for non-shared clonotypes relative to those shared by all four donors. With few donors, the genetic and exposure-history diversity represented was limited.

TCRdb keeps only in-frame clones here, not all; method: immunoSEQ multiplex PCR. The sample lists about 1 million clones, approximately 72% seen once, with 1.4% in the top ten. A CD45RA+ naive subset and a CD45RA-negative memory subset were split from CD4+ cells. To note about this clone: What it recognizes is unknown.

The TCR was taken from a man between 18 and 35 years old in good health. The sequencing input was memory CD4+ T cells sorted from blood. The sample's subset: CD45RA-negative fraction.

CDR3: CASSPINLGEQYF. CDR3 DNA sequence: TGTGCCAGCAGCCCGATAAATCTCGGGGAGCAGTACTTC. This sequence joins TRBV11-2 and TRBJ2-7; D remains ambiguous. V was trimmed by 5 bases and J by 7 bases, leaving 15 bases between them. CDR3 length equals 13 residues. CDR1 and CDR2 from the germline V gene are SGHAT and FQNNGV.